This T cell receptor (beta chain) was identified during a study of shared clonotypes between healthy human individuals. In the original workflow: ImmunoSEQ yielded junction-only sequences lacking quality scores, so filtering differed. Produced via immunoSEQ multiplex PCR; TCRdb's table is partial and in-frame only. That table is the source of V, J and clone size, and D and trimming were worked out from the DNA. This sample has approximately 82,000 clones, with about 61% found just once. Trimming removed 4 bases from V and 4 bases from J; junction bases left unmatched: 6. The germline V gene has CDR1 SGHRS and CDR2 YFSETQ. The CDR3 runs 16 residues.

The J gene is TRBJ2-2, the V gene TRBV5-1, with TRBD1 identical over 11 bases. Sequenced: memory CD8+ T cells sorted from blood. As to subset: CD45RO+ cells pooled with CCR7-negative TemRA cells. The TCR sequence derives from a man younger than 45 in good health. The CDR3: CASSAGQGAGTGELFF. The CDR3 nucleotides read TGCGCCAGCAGCGCCGGACAGGGGGCGGGCACCGGGGAGCTGTTTTTT.